This T cell receptor beta chain was recorded in a study of post-analysis software for immune sequencing data. The germline CDR1 and CDR2 sequences are SEHNR and FQNEAQ (reference sequence). Deletions cut 1 base from V and 7 bases from J, with 10 bases between. This CDR3 spans 13 amino acids. Libraries were made from TCR beta cDNA, and they carried unique molecular identifiers. Roughly 500,000 cDNA molecules were obtained per 1 to 10 million input T cells. TCRdb re-called the PCR reads through MiXCR, storing one row per CDR3 protein. The repertoire has fewer than 850,000 distinct CDR3 sequences, approximately 44% of them found once; the top ten carry 4.9%. Study-wide results and limits: Comparison of patients with controls showed 4 to 6 TRBV segments more frequent in patients, TRBV5-6, TRBV5-1 and TRBV20-1 among them. People with multiple sclerosis had a significantly lower normalized Chao1 diversity than controls did.

On this clonotype: The target antigen is unknown.

The origin of this receptor is a girl aged 5 to 17 with multiple sclerosis. Sequenced material: blood. The chain has TRBV7-9 and TRBJ1-1; D is possibly TRBD1 (6 bases). The CDR3 protein is CASSLVGGNEAFF. The CDR3 DNA follows: TGTGCCAGCAGCTTAGTTGGGGGCAATGAAGCTTTCTTT. Supplemented by reference TRBV7-9 and TRBJ1-1, the full variable domain reads DTGVSQNPRHKITKRGQNVTFRCDPISEHNRLYWYRQTLGQGPEFLTYFQNEAQLEKSRLLSDRFSAERPKGSFSTLEIQRTEQGDSAMYLCASSLVGGNEAFFGQGTRLTVV.